This T cell receptor beta chain was identified in a study of blood T cells in healthy people across ages. CDR3 length: 16 amino acids. The germline V gene encodes CDR1 MRHNA and CDR2 SNTAGT. Trimming removed 2 bases from V and 0 bases from J; junction bases left unmatched: 3. The use of a sample-barcoded 5' primer and a J-beta primer mix characterized a second PCR of roughly 7 to 11 cycles. TCRdb redid the calling of the 5' RACE reads with MiXCR, one entry per CDR3 protein. The table includes 1.8 million or so distinct CDR3 sequences, around 40% detected once. This clonotype was recorded at least ten times.

The sequence came from a human donor in good health. Sequencing was performed on blood. The J gene is TRBJ2-3, the V gene TRBV6-4, with 9 bases matching TRBD2. The CDR3 region has the DNA TGTGCCAGCAGTGACCGGGCGGGGGGGAGCACAGATACGCAGTATTTT. Encoded protein: CASSDRAGGSTDTQYF.